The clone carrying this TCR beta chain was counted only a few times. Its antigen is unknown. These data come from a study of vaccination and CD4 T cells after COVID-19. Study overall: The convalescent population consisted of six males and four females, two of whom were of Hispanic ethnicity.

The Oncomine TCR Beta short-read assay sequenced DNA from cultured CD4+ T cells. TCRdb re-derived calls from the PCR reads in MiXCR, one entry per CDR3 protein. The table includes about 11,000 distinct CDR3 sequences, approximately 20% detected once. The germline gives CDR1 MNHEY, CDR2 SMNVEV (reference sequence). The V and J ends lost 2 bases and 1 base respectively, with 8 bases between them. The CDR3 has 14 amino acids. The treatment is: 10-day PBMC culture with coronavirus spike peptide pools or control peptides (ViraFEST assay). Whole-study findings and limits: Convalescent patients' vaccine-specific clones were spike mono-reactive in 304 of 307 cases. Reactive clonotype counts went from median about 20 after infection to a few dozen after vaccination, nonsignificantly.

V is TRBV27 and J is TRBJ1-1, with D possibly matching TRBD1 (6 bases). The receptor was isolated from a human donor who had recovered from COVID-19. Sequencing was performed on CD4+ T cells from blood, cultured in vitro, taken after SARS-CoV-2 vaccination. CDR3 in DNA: TGTGCCAGCAGTTTAAGGGGGTCGAACACTGAAGCTTTCTTT. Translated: CASSLRGSNTEAFF.